This T cell receptor (beta chain) was identified during a study of cytomegalovirus exposure and HLA in healthy donors. Study as a whole: The same platform used for the approximately 670 first-cohort repertoires was also used for the 100 to 150 validation repertoires, as a later analysis reported.

Of note for this clone: Its antigen is currently unknown.

Profiling relied on immunoSEQ multiplex PCR, and the TCRdb table lists in-frame clones only, not all of them. The sample consists of roughly 48,000 clones, 85% to 95% of them appearing once. V lost 3 bases to trimming and J lost 5 bases; unmatched junction nucleotides: 4. CDR1 GTSNPN and CDR2 SVGIG come from the germline V gene (reference sequence). The CDR3 extends over 13 amino acids. General observations from the study: The classifier, whose performance was assessed in both the original and validation cohorts, reportedly diagnosed cytomegalovirus status with high specificity and sensitivity. Researchers counted around 170 TCR beta chains as cytomegalovirus-associated.

The gene calls are TRBV30 and TRBJ1-5, with 7 nucleotides matching TRBD1. The sequencing input was PBMCs. The clonotype comes from a woman aged 18-29 years in good health and CMV-seropositive. The CDR3 region is CAWRGDRDQPQHF. CDR3 DNA sequence: TGTGCCTGGAGGGGGGACAGAGATCAGCCCCAGCATTTT.